The 18 T cell receptor beta chains in this list originate from one sample, sequenced in a study of CD8 T cells in cerebrospinal fluid in Alzheimer's disease. TCRdb re-called the 10x single-cell sequencing reads and gives one entry per CDR3 protein, without DNA. The sample totals around 1,800 distinct CDR3 sequences. Sample: cerebrospinal fluid. The receptors derive from a human donor with mild cognitive impairment.

This clonotype is called medium-sized based on its frequency. CDR3 region: CASSPGGASNEKLFF. V usage is TRBV12-3 or TRBV12-4 and J usage is TRBJ1-4. The CDR3 extends over 15 amino acids.

This clonotype is called medium-sized based on its frequency. V is TRBV6-6 and J is TRBJ1-1; without DNA, the TCRdb call of TRBD1 cannot be checked. The CDR3 totals 17 residues. The V gene's germline CDR1 is MNHNY and CDR2 SVGAGI (reference sequence). The chain's CDR3 is CASSRPSTGNMNTEAFF.

This clonotype is identified as large from frequency. The chain employs TRBV24-1 and TRBJ2-2; TCRdb gives TRBD2 as the D gene, but with no DNA this cannot be confirmed. Germline CDR1 reads KGHDR; CDR2 reads SFDVKD. This CDR3 comprises 17 residues. The CDR3 is CATSDSTSTTSTGELFF.

This clonotype is called large based on its frequency. This chain links TRBV7-2 with TRBJ1-5; the TRBD1 assignment by TCRdb is unverifiable without DNA. The V gene's germline CDR1 is SGHTA and CDR2 FQGNSA. The CDR3 runs to 17 residues. The CDR3 here is CASSLEQGGGSNQPQHF.

This clonotype is called medium-sized based on its frequency. V is TRBV27 and J is TRBJ2-1; TCRdb selects TRBD2, and the lack of DNA leaves this call unchecked. CDR3 size: 15 residues. Germline V gene data show CDR1 as MNHEY and CDR2 as SMNVEV (reference sequence). The CDR3 sequence: CASSSGLAYYNEQFF.

This chain links TRBV5-5 with TRBJ1-6. The CDR3 contains 15 residues. Germline CDR1 and CDR2: SGHKS and YYEKEE (reference sequence). This CDR3 is CASSLVMGSSSPLHF.

Measured by frequency, this clonotype is medium-sized. The chain links TRBV5-1 to TRBJ2-7; with no DNA, the TCRdb D assignment of TRBD2 cannot be verified. Germline assignment: CDR1 SGHRS and CDR2 YFSETQ. The CDR3 has 15 residues. The chain's CDR3 is CASSLGPGPEVEQYF.

CDR3: CASRLWTGTTDYEQYF. The V call is TRBV6-5, the J call TRBJ2-7; no DNA is available, so the TRBD1 call from TCRdb remains unchecked. The CDR3 is made up of 16 amino acids. CDR1 is MNHEY, CDR2 SVGAGI, per germline.

Its frequency marks this clonotype as medium-sized. The chain couples TRBV27 to TRBJ2-1; lacking DNA, the TRBD2 call made by TCRdb goes unchecked. The CDR3 length is 16 residues. Germline V gene sequence: CDR1 MNHEY, CDR2 SMNVEV (reference sequence). CDR3 sequence reads: CASRTPRGARYNEQFF.

The chain combines TRBV7-2 with TRBJ2-3; TCRdb's D gene call, TRBD1, goes unchecked for lack of DNA. The CDR3 length is 16 residues. Germline CDR1 is SGHTA and CDR2 is FQGNSA. This CDR3 is CASSLVSTGSTDTQYF.

Its frequency marks this clonotype as medium-sized. V gene TRBV10-3 combines with J gene TRBJ2-1. Germline loops: CDR1 ENHRY, CDR2 SYGVKD. The CDR3 loop spans 11 amino acids. The CDR3 is CAIRIYNEQFF.

The V and J genes are TRBV18 and TRBJ1-1. The CDR3 is made up of 16 amino acids. The germline gives CDR1 KGHSH, CDR2 LQKENI. CDR3 residues: CASSLGGPQLNTEAFF. Looking up the rest from reference TRBV18 and TRBJ1-1 gives the full variable domain: NAGVMQNPRHLVRRRGQEARLRCSPMKGHSHVYWYRQLPEEGLKFMVYLQKENIIDESGMPKERFSAEFPKEGPSILRIQQVVRGDSAAYFCASSLGGPQLNTEAFFGQGTRLTVV.

V is TRBV9 and J is TRBJ2-3; TCRdb proposes TRBD1, but this gene call is untestable without DNA. This CDR3 spans 15 amino acids. Per germline, CDR1 SGDLS and CDR2 YYNGEE. Here the CDR3 reads CASSASQGVTDTQYF.

Measured by frequency, this clonotype is medium-sized. The chain links TRBV28 to TRBJ2-7. This CDR3 comprises 15 residues. Germline values: CDR1 MDHEN, CDR2 SYDVKM. CDR3: CASSPARFSSYEQYF.

This CDR3 is CAISDNSYEQYF. V usage is TRBV10-3 and J usage is TRBJ2-7. This CDR3 has 12 amino acids. CDR1 ENHRY and CDR2 SYGVKD come from the germline V gene.

Judged by frequency, this clonotype is medium-sized. The V call is TRBV20-1, the J call TRBJ2-3; TCRdb's D call, TRBD2, is unchecked because there is no DNA. The CDR3 runs to 15 residues. CDR1 is DFQATT and CDR2 is SNEGSKA in the germline V gene (reference sequence). The CDR3: CSVPTSGRAADTQYF.

In terms of frequency, this clonotype is medium-sized. This CDR3 reads CASSEAGTSGPETQYF. The V and J genes are TRBV6-1 and TRBJ2-5; TCRdb calls TRBD2, which cannot be checked without DNA. The CDR3 runs 16 residues. Germline CDR1 reads MNHNS; CDR2 reads SASEGT.

Judged by frequency, this clonotype is large. The chain links TRBV20-1 to TRBJ2-1; checking the TCRdb D call of TRBD2 is not possible without DNA. Germline V gene sequence: CDR1 DFQATT, CDR2 SNEGSKA (reference sequence). The CDR3 runs 15 residues. The CDR3 protein is CSARDSMTSGGEQFF.